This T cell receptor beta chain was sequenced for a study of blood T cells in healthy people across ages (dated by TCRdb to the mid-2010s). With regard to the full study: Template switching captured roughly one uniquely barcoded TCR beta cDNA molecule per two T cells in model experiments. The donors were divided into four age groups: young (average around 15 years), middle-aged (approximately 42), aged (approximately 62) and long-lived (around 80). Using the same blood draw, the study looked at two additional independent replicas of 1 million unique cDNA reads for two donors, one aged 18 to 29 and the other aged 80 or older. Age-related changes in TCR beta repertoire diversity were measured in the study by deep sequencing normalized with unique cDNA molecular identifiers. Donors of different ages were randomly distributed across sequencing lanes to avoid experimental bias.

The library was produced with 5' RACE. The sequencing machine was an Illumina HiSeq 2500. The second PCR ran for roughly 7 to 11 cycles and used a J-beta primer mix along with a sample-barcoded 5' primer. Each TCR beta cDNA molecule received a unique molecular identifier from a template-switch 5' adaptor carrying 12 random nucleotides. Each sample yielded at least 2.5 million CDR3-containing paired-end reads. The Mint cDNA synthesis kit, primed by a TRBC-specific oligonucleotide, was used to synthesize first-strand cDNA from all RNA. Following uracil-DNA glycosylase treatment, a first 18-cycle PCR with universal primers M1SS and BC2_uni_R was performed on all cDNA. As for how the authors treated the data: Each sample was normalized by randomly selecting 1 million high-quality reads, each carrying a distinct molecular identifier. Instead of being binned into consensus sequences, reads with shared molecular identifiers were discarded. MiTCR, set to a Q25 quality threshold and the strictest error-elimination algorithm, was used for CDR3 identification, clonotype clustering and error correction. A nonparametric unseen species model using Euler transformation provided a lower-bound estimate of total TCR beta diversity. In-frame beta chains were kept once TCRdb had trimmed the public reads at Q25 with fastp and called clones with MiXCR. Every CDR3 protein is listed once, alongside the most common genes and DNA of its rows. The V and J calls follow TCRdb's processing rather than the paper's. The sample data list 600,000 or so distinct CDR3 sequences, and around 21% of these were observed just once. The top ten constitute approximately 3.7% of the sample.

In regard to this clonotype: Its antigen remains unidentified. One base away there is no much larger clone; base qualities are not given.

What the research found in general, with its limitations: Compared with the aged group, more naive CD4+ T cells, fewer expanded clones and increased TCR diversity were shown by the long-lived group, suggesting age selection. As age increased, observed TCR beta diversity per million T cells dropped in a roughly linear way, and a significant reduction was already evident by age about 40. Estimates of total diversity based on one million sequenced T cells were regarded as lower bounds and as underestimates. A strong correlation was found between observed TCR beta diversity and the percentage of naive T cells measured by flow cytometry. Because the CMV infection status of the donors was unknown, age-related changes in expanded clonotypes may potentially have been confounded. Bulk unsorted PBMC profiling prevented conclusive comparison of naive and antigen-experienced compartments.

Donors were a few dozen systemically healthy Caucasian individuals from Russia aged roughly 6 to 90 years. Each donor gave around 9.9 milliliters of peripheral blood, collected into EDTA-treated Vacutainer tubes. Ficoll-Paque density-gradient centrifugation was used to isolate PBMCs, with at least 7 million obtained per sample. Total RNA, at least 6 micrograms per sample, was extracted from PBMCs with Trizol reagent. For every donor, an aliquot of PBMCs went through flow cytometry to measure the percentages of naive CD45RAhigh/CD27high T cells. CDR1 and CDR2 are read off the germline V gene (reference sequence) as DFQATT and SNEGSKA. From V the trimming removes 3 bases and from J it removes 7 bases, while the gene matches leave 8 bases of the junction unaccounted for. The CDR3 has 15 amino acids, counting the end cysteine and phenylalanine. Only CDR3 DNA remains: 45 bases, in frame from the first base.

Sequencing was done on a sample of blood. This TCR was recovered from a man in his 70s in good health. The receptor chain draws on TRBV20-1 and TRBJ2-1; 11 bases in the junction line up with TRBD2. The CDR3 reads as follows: CSARTLAGVSNEQFF. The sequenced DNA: TGCAGTGCTAGGACACTAGCGGGAGTTAGTAATGAGCAGTTCTTC.